A single TCR beta chain is shown here with its context. The sample comes from a study of T cell changes during pregnancy in multiple sclerosis. Germline V gene lookup returns CDR1 SGHTS and CDR2 YDEGEE. With 0 bases removed from V and 7 bases from J, the gap between germline ends came to 22 bases. The CDR3 extends over 17 amino acids. The data were produced by immunoSEQ multiplex PCR, yet TCRdb's version contains in-frame clones alone and is incomplete. The profile shows about 38,000 clones, 90% of them singletons. The rearrangement uses TRBV5-8 and TRBJ1-2, with D maybe TRBD1 (5 bases). The sequence came from a female donor with multiple sclerosis, enrolled in a pregnancy study. This specimen consisted of CD4+ T cells from peripheral blood mononuclear cells, obtained in the second trimester of pregnancy. CDR3 in DNA: TGTGCCAGCAGCTTGGCCTTCTTGGCCAGCAGGAGGGGTGGCTACACCTTC. Translated: CASSLAFLASRRGGYTF.